The clone carrying this T cell receptor (beta chain) came up many times. Its cognate antigen is unknown. RNA transcripts served as the template for amplifying TCR beta CDR3 regions. TCR CDR3 regions were first amplified by RT-PCR with HTBI primers. Via MiXCR, TCRdb re-called the multiplex PCR reads, giving one row per CDR3 protein. This sample yields hundreds of thousands of distinct CDR3 sequences, of which about a sixth are seen a single time; around 28% belongs to the top ten. V was trimmed by 2 bases and J by 0 bases, leaving 7 bases between them. The CDR3 is 14 residues long. The germline CDR1 and CDR2 sequences are SGHNT and YENEEA. This specimen belongs to a study of T cells in Graves' hyperthyroidism and ophthalmopathy. Whole-study results and caveats: The model foresaw ophthalmopathy a median roughly 6.6 months prior to onset. In blood, most of the thyroid clonotypes expanded above 0.001 were also present.

Pregnant or lactating patients were excluded, as were those with uncontrolled infection or other autoimmune disease. Thyroid ultrasound and orbital computed tomography, with clinical symptoms and serum thyroxine and TRAb, informed diagnoses. The sequence derives from a woman aged 18-29 years with Graves' ophthalmopathy. The material sequenced was blood. V is TRBV11-3 and J is TRBJ1-2; tentatively, D is TRBD1 (5 bases). This chain's CDR3 is CASSLRGANYGYTF. CDR3 DNA sequence: TGTGCCAGCAGCTTACGAGGGGCTAACTATGGCTACACCTTC. Looking up the rest from reference TRBV11-3 and TRBJ1-2 gives the full variable domain: EAGVVQSPRYKIIEKKQPVAFWCNPISGHNTLYWYLQNLGQGPELLIRYENEEAVDDSQLPKDRFSAERLKGVDSTLKIQPAELGDSAVYLCASSLRGANYGYTFGSGTRLTVV.